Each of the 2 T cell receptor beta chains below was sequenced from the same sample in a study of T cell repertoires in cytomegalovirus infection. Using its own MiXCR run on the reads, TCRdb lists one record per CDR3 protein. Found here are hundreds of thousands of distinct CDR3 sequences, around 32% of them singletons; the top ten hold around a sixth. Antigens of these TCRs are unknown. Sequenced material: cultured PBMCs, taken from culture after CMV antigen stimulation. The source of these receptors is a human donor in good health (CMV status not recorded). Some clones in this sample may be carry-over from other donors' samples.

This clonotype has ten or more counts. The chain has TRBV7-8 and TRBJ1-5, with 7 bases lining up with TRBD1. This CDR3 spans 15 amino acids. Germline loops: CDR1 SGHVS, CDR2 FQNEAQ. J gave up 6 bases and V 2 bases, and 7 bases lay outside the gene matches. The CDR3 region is CASSLTDRPTQPQHF. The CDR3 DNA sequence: TGTGCCAGCAGCTTAACGGACAGGCCAACTCAGCCCCAGCATTTT.

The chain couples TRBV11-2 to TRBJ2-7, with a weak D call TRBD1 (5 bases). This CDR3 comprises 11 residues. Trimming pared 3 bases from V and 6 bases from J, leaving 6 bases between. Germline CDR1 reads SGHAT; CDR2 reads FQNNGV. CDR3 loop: CASSFRGEQYF. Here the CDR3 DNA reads TGTGCCAGCAGCTTTAGGGGCGAGCAGTACTTC.